This T cell receptor beta chain was identified in a study of T cells in pancreatic ductal adenocarcinoma. The method was immunoSEQ multiplex PCR; TCRdb's version includes in-frame clones alone and lacks a portion of them. The table shows about 98,000 clones, with roughly 95% occurring only once. This CDR3 spans 12 amino acids. Germline-derived CDR1 and CDR2 are LNHDA and SQIVND (reference sequence). Trimming took off 10 bases at V and 4 bases at J, with 13 bases between the two ends. Selected pancreatic ductal adenocarcinoma patients had undergone surgery without neoadjuvant therapy. The source material was PBMCs. V is TRBV19 and J is TRBJ1-2, with D perhaps matching TRBD1 (6 bases). The sequence came from a human donor with pancreatic ductal adenocarcinoma. The CDR3 nucleotides are TGTGCCACTAACCGCAGGGGCTATGGCTACACCTTC. It specifies CATNRRGYGYTF.